Reported below is one T cell receptor (beta chain). MiXCR was run by TCRdb on the RACE reads, yielding one entry per CDR3 protein. The repertoire holds some 250,000 distinct CDR3 sequences, with roughly 7.4% as singletons. CDR3 length: 17 amino acids. CDR1 is MNHEY and CDR2 is SVGAGI in the germline V gene. The V and J ends lost 0 bases and 14 bases, in that order; junction bases with no gene match: 18. This specimen comes from a study of human T cells and chemical hapten exposure. Indicated time point: pre-sensitization, week 0. The treatment: therapeutic diphenylcyclopropenone sensitization with weekly scalp DPC. Researchers extracted total RNA from unfractionated whole blood.

The material was whole blood, obtained in connection with sensitization to the hapten diphenylcyclopropenone (DPC). This receptor was identified in a man between 18 and 35 years old with alopecia areata. Some clones in this sample may be carry-over from other donors' samples. This chain uses TRBV6-5 with TRBJ1-4; 7 nucleotides line up with TRBD1. For the CDR3, the DNA is TGTGCCAGCAGTTACTCCCGGGACAGCCCTGGGGTGAAGCGGCTGTTTTTT. It specifies CASSYSRDSPGVKRLFF.